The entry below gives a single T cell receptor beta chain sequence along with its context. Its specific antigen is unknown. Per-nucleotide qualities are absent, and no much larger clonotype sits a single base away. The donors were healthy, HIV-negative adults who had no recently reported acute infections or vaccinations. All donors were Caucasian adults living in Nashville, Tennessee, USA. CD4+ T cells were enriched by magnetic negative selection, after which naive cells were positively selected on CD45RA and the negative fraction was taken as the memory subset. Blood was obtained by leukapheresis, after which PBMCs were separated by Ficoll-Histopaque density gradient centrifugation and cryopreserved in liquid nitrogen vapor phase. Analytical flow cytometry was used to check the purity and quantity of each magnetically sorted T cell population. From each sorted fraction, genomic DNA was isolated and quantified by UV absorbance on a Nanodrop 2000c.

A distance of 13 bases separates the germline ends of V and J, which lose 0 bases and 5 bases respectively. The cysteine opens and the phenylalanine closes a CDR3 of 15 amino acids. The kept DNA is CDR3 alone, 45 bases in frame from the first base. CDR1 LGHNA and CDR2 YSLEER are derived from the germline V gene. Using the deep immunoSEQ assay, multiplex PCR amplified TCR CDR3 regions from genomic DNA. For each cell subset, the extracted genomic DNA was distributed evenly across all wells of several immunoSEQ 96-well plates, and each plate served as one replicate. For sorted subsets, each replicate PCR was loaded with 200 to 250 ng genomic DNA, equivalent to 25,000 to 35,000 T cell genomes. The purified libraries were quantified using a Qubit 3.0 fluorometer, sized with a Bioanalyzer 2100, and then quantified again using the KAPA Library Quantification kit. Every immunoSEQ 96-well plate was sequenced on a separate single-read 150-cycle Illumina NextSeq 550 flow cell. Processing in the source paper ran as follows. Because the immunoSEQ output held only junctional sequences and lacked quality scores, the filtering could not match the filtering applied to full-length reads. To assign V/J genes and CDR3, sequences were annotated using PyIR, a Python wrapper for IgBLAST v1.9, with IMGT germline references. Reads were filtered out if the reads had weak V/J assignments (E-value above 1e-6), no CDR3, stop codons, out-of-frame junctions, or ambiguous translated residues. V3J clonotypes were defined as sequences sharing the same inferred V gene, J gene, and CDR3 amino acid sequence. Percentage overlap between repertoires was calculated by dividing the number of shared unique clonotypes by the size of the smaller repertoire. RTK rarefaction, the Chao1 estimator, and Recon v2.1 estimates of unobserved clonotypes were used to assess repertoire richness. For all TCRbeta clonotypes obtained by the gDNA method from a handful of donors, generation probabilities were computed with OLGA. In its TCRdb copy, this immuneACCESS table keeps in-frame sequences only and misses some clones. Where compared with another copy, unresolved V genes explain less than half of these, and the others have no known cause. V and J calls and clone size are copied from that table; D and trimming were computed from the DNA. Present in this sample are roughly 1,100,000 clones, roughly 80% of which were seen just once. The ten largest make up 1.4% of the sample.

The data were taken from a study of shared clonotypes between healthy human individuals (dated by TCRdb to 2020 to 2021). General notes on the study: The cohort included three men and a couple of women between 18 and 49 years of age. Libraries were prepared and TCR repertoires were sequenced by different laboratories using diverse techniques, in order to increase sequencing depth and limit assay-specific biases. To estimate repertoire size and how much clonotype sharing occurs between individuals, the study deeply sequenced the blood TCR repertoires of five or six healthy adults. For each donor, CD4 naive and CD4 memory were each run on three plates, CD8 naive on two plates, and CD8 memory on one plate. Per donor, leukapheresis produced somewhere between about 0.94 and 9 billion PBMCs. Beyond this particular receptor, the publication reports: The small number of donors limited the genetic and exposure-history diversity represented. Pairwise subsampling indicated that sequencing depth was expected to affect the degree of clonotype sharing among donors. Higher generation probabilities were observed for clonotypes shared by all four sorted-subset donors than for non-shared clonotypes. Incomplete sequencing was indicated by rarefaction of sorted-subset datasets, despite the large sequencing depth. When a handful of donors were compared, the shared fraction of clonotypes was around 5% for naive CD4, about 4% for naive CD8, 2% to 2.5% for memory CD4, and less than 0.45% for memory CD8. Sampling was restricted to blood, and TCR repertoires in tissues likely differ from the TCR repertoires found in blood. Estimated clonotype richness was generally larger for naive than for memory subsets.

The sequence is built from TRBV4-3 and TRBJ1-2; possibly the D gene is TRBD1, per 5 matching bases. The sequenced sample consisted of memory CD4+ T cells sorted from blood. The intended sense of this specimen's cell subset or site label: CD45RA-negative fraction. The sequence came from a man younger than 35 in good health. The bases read TGCGCCAGCAGCCAAGATCTCCCAGGGCTTTATGGCTACACCTTC. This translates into CASSQDLPGLYGYTF.